This paragraph covers one T cell receptor beta chain sequence. The antigen is not known. The data stem from a study of T-cell memory formation after mild COVID-19. Whole-study findings and limits: A subset of responding clones appeared in pre-infection memory, suggesting cross-reactive memory joined.

TCRdb re-derived calls from the 5' RACE reads in MiXCR, one entry per CDR3 protein. The data show about 200,000 distinct CDR3 sequences, approximately 10% seen once. This receptor was obtained from a man aged 18-30 years who had mild COVID-19 (a few samples of this study predate the infection). Cell type and time point are not known. The specimen sequenced was PBMCs or a T cell subset sorted from them (not recorded which).

CDR3 sequence: CASSYRVRGRDTQYF. Written as DNA, the CDR3 is TGTGCCAGCAGTTACCGGGTCAGGGGCAGAGATACGCAGTATTTT. The chain is built from TRBV6-6 and TRBJ2-3, with D perhaps TRBD1 (6 bases). Trimming stripped 2 bases from V and 5 bases from J, with 14 bases between. There are 15 residues in the CDR3. Germline CDR1 reads MNHNY; CDR2 reads SVGAGI (reference sequence).